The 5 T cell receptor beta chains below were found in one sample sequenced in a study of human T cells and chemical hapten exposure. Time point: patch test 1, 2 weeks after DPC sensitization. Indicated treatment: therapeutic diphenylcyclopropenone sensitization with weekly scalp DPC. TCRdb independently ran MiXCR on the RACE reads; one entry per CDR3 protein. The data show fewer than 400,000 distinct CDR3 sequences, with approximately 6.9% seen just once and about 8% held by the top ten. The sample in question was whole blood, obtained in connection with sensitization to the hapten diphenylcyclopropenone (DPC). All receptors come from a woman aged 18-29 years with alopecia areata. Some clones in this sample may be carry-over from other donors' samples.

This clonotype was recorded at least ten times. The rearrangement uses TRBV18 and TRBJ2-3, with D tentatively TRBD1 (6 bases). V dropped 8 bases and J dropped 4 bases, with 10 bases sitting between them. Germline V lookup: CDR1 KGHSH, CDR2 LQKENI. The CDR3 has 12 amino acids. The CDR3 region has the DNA TGTGCCAGCAGCCCAGGGGCAGATACGCAGTATTTT. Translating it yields CASSPGADTQYF.

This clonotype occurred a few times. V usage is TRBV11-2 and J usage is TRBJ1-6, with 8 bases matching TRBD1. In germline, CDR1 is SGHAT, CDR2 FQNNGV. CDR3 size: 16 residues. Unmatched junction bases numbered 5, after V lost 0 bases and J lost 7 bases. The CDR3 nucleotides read TGTGCCAGCAGCTTAGACCGGACAGGGAGGAATTCACCCCTCCACTTT. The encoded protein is CASSLDRTGRNSPLHF.

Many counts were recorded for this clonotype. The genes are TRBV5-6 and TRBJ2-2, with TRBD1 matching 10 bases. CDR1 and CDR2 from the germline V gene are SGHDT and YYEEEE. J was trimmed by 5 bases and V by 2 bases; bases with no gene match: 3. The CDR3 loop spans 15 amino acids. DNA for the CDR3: TGTGCCAGCAGCTTCTGGGACAGGGGTACCGGGGAGCTGTTTTTT. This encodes CASSFWDRGTGELFF.

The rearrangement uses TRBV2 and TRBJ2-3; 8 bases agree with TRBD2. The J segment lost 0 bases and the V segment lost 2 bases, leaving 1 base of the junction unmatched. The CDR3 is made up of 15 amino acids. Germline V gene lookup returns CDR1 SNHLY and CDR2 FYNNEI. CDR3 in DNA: TGTGCCAGCAGTGAAAGCGGGGGTAGCACAGATACGCAGTATTTT. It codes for CASSESGGSTDTQYF.

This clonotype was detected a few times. CDR3 sequence reads: CASSEGQITEAFF. CDR3 nucleotide sequence: TGTGCCAGCAGTGAAGGCCAGATCACTGAAGCTTTCTTT. The gene calls are TRBV2 and TRBJ1-1; D is unresolved. Germline V CDR1 and CDR2: SNHLY, FYNNEI. Deletions cut 1 base from V and 4 bases from J, with 7 bases between. This CDR3 is built from 13 residues.